The T cell receptor beta chain described here comes from a study of blood T cell repertoires in COVID-19. Study information: T cells, B-cell-depleted T cells, or PBMCs supplied cDNA or gDNA.

Some clones are missing from TCRdb's copy, which holds only in-frame ones; the method was immunoSEQ multiplex PCR. The repertoire holds about 310,000 clones, roughly 86% seen once, with 7.8% in the top ten. V lost 1 base to trimming and J lost 5 bases; unmatched junction nucleotides: 16. This CDR3 has 22 residues. Germline V gene sequence: CDR1 SGHVS, CDR2 FQNEAQ. This chain joins TRBV7-8 and TRBJ2-2; 16 bases line up with TRBD2. The source of this sequence is a woman in her forties or fifties who had recovered from COVID-19. The specimen was peripheral blood. CDR3 sequence: CASSLVIVPGLAGGRRTGELFF. For the CDR3, the DNA is TGTGCCAGCAGCTTAGTAATAGTACCGGGACTAGCGGGGGGGCGGCGTACCGGGGAGCTGTTTTTT.